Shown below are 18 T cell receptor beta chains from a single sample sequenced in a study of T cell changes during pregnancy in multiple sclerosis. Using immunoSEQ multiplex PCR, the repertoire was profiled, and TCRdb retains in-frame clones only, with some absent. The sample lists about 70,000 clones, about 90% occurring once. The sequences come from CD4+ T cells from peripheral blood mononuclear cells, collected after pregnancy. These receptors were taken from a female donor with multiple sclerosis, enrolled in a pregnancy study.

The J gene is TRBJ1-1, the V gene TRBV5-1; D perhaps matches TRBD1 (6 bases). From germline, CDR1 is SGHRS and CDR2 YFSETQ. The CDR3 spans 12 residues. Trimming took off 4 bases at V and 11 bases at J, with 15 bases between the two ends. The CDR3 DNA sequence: TGCGCCAGCAGCGTTACAGGGAGTGGTGCTTTCTTT. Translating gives CASSVTGSGAFF. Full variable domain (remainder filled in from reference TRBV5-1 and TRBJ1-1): KAGVTQTPRYLIKTRGQQVTLSCSPISGHRSVSWYQQTPGQGLQFLFEYFSETQRNKGNFPGRFSGRQFSNSRSEMNVSTLELGDSALYLCASSVTGSGAFFGQGTRLTVV.

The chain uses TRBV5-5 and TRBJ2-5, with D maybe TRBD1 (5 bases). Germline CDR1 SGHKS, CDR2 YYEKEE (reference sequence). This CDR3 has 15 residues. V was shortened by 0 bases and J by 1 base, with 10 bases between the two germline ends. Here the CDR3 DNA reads TGTGCCAGCAGCTTGGGGGCGCAGGGCCAAGAGACCCAGTACTTC. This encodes CASSLGAQGQETQYF.

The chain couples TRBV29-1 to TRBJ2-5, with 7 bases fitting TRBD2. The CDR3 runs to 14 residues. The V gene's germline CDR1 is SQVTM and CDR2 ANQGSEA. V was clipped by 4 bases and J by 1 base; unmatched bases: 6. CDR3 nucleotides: TGCAGCGTTGGTGGCGGGAGCTTCCAAGAGACCCAGTACTTC. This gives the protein CSVGGGSFQETQYF. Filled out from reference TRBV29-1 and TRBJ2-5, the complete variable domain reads SAVISQKPSRDICQRGTSLTIQCQVDSQVTMMFWYRQQPGQSLTLIATANQGSEATYESGFVIDKFPISRPNLTFSTLTVSNMSPEDSSIYLCSVGGGSFQETQYFGPGTRLLVL.

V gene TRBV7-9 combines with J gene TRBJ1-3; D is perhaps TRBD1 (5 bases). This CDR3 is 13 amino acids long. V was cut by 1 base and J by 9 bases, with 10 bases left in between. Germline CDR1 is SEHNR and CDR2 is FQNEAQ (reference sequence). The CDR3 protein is CASSLEGGGTIYF. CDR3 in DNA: TGTGCCAGCAGCTTAGAAGGCGGGGGCACCATATATTTT.

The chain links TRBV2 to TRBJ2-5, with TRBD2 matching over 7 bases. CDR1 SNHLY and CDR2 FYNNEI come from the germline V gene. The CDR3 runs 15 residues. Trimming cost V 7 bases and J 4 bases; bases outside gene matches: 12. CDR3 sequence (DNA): TGTGCCAGCACCCTCACGGGGGGTGAACGAGAGACCCAGTACTTC. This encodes CASTLTGGERETQYF.

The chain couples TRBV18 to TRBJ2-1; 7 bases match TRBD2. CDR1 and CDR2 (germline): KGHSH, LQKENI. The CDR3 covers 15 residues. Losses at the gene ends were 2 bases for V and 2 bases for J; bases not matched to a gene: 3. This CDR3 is CASSPRSGAYNEQFF. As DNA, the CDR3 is TGTGCCAGCTCACCAAGAAGCGGGGCCTACAATGAGCAGTTCTTC.

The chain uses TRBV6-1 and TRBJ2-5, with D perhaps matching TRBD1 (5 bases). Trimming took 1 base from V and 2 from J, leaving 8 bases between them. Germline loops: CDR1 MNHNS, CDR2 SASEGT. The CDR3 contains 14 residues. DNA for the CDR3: TGTGCCAGCAGTGAAGATTGGACACAAGAGACCCAGTACTTC. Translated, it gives CASSEDWTQETQYF.

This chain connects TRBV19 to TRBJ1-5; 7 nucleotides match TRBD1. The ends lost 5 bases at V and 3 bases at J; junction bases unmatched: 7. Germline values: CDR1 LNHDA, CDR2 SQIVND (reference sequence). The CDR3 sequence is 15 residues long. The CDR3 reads CASSETGDLNQPQHF. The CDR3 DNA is TGTGCCAGTAGTGAAACAGGGGATCTCAATCAGCCCCAGCATTTT. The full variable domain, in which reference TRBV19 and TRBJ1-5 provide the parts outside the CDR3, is DGGITQSPKYLFRKEGQNVTLSCEQNLNHDAMYWYRQDPGQGLRLIYYSQIVNDFQKGDIAEGYSVSREKKESFPLTVTSAQKNPTAFYLCASSETGDLNQPQHFGDGTRLSIL.

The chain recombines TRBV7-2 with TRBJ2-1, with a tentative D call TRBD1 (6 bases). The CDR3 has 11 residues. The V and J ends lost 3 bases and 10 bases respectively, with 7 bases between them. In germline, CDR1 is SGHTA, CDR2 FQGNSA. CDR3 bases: TGTGCCAGCAGCTTCGGACAGGAGCAGTTCTTC. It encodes CASSFGQEQFF.

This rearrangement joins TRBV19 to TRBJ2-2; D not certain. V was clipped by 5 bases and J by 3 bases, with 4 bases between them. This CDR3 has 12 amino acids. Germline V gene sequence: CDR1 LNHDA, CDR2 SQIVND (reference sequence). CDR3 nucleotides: TGTGCCAGTAGTTCCTACACCGGGGAGCTGTTTTTT. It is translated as CASSSYTGELFF.

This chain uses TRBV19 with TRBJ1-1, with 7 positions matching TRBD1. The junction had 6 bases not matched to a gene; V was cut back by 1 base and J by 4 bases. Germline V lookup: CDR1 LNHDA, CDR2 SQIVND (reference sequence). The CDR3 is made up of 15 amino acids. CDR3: CASSIGRGRGTEAFF. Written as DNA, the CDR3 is TGTGCCAGTAGTATAGGGAGGGGGCGAGGCACTGAAGCTTTCTTT.

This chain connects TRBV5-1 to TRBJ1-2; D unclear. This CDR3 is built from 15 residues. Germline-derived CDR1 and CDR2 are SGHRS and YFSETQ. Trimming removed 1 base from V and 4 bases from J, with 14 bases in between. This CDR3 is CASSLIQAGSYGYTF. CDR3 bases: TGCGCCAGCAGCTTGATCCAGGCAGGCAGCTATGGCTACACCTTC.

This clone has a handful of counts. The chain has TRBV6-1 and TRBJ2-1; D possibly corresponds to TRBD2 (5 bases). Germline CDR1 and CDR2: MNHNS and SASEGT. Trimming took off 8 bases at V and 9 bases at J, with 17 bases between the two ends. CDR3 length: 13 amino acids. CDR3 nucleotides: TGTGCCAGCTCCCTGGAGAGGGTGGGTGAGCAGTTCTTC. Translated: CASSLERVGEQFF.

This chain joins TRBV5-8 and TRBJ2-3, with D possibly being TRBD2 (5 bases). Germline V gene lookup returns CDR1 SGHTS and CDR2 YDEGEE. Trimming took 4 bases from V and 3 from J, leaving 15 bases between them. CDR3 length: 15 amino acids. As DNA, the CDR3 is TGTGCCAGCAGCCCCGAGGGTCTAGTTACAGATACGCAGTATTTT. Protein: CASSPEGLVTDTQYF. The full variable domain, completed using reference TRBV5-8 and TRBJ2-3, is EAGVTQSPTHLIKTRGQQATLRCSPISGHTSVYWYQQALGLGLQFLLWYDEGEERNRGNFPPRFSGRQFPNYSSELNVNALELEDSALYLCASSPEGLVTDTQYFGPGTRLTVL.

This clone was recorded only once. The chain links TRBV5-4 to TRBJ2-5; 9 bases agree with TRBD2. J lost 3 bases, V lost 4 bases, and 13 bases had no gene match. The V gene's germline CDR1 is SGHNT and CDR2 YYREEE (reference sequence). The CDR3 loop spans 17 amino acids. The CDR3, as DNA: TGTGCCAGCAGCGAGCCTATTCTAGCGGGGAGGGAAGAGACCCAGTACTTC. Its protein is CASSEPILAGREETQYF.

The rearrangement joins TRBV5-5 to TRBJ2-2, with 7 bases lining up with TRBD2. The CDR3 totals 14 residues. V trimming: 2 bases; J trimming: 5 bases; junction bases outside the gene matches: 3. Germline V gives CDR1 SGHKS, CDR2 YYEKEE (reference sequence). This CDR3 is CASSLTGGTGELFF. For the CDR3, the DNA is TGTGCCAGCAGCTTAACGGGAGGTACCGGGGAGCTGTTTTTT.

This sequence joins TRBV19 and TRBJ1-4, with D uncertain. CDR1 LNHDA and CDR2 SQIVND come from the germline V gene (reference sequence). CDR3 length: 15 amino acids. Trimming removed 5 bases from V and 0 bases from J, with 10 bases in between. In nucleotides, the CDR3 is TGTGCCAGTAGTCCACAAGAAGCAACTAATGAAAAACTGTTTTTT. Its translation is CASSPQEATNEKLFF.

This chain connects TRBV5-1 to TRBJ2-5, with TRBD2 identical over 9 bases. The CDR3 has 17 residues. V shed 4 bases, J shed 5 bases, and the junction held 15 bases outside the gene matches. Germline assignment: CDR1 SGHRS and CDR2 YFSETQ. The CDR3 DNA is TGCGCCAGCAGCGATGGACTAGCGTCCTGGGGGGGGGAGACCCAGTACTTC. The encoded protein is CASSDGLASWGGETQYF.